Reported below is one T cell receptor (beta chain). These data originate in a study of blood T cell repertoires in COVID-19. Study as a whole: Samples representing acute and convalescent COVID-19 were sourced from the United States, Italy and Spain. T cells, B-cell-depleted T cells, or PBMCs supplied cDNA or gDNA.

Followed over time, Seattle patients had been enrolled while infection was active. The CDR3 extends over 17 amino acids. The germline gives CDR1 SGHVS, CDR2 FQNEAQ. V lost 5 bases and J lost 2; bases outside the gene matches: 9. As processed by the authors: From reference gene primer amplification, estimates of nucleated cell counts were derived. The data were produced by immunoSEQ multiplex PCR, yet TCRdb's version contains in-frame clones alone and is incomplete. Clonal size and the V and J genes are those of that table, whereas D and trimming came from the DNA. The table lists 250,000 to 300,000 clones, 85% to 90% of them singletons.

The chain joins TRBV7-8 to TRBJ1-5, with 10 bases fitting TRBD1. The specimen was peripheral blood. The TCR sequence derives from a woman in her 30s with COVID-19, enrolled during active disease. The DNA for the CDR3 is TGTGCCAGCAGCGGGGGACAGGGGATGGGGCGCAATCAGCCCCAGCATTTT. Encoded protein: CASSGGQGMGRNQPQHF.